A selection of T cell receptor beta chains follows, all from one sample in a study of cytomegalovirus exposure and HLA in healthy donors. The table came from immunoSEQ multiplex PCR; TCRdb's copy has only in-frame clones and leaves some out. Of roughly 110,000 clones listed, approximately 80% are singletons. The sample comprised PBMCs. Receptor source: a man in his sixties in good health and CMV-seronegative. CDR3s include the opening cysteine and the closing phenylalanine or tryptophan. D genes are given only for firm matches. Some rows have no size entry. The others give once, few or many, or a class for an expanded clone.

clone size,J gene,V gene,D gene,CDR3 DNA,CDR3 protein
-,TRBJ1-5,TRBV7-2,TRBD1,TGTGCCAGCAGCTTAGGGGGGACAGGGTACCAGCCCCAGCATTTT,CASSLGGTGYQPQHF
-,TRBJ1-4,TRBV6-6,TRBD1,TGTGCCAGCAGGGGACAGGGGGTAATGGAAAAACTGTTTTTT,CASRGQGVMEKLFF
-,TRBJ2-2,TRBV5-1,-,TGCGCCAGCAGCTTGCCCGGAGGCACCGGGGAGCTGTTTTTT,CASSLPGGTGELFF
-,TRBJ1-1,TRBV28,-,TGTGCCAGCAGGGCAGGTTCGATAGCTTTCTTT,CASRAGSIAFF
-,TRBJ1-6,TRBV7-9,-,TGTGCCAGCAGCTTAGAGCGCACGGAGTATAATTCACCCCTCCACTTT,CASSLERTEYNSPLHF
few,TRBJ2-2,TRBV19,TRBD2,TGTGCCAGTAGTAGGACTAGCGGAGCGGCGAACACCGGGGAGCTGTTTTTT,CASSRTSGAANTGELFF
-,TRBJ1-5,TRBV15,-,TGTGCCACCAGCAGATCGGAAACGGAGCGCAATCAGCCCCAGCATTTT,CATSRSETERNQPQHF
-,TRBJ1-2,TRBV19,-,TGTGCCAGTAGTATAGTTCCTGAGACAAATTATGGCTACACCTTC,CASSIVPETNYGYTF
-,TRBJ1-1,TRBV4-3,-,TGCGCCAGCAGCCAAGAGATTACGGGGAACACTGAAGCTTTCTTT,CASSQEITGNTEAFF
few,TRBJ2-1,TRBV5-1,TRBD1,TGCGCCAGCAGCCCCTCGAATTTTAGGACAGGGGGTAACAATGAGCAGTTCTTC,CASSPSNFRTGGNNEQFF
-,TRBJ2-5,TRBV19,TRBD1,TGTGCCAGTAGTCCCATGAGGGACAGTCGGGAGACCCAGTACTTC,CASSPMRDSRETQYF
-,TRBJ2-1,TRBV4-2,TRBD2,TGTGCCAGCAGCCAAGATTGGACTAGCGGGGGCAATGAGCAGTTCTTC,CASSQDWTSGGNEQFF
-,TRBJ1-6,TRBV29-1,-,TGCAGCGACAGGGTTTGGAATTCACCCCTCCACTTT,CSDRVWNSPLHF
-,TRBJ1-6,TRBV5-1,TRBD1,TGCGCCAGCAGGCCACAGGGGGGCGAGGGACCCCTCCACTTT,CASRPQGGEGPLHF
-,TRBJ2-5,TRBV2,TRBD2,TGTGCCAGCGTGCCAGCGGGGCAGACCCAGTACTTC,CASVPAGQTQYF
-,TRBJ1-1,TRBV7-7,-,TGTGCCAGCAGTCAACAGGAGAACACTGAAGCTTTCTTT,CASSQQENTEAFF
-,TRBJ1-1,TRBV5-8,-,TGTGCCTTTCGGGAGATACGCATGAACACTGAAGCTTTCTTT,CAFREIRMNTEAFF
-,TRBJ2-4,TRBV9,TRBD1,TGTGCCAGCAGCGGGTCGGGACAGAAAAACATTCAGTACTTC,CASSGSGQKNIQYF
-,TRBJ1-5,TRBV7-9,TRBD1,TGTGCCAGCAGCGCCGGACAGGGCCACAATCAGCCCCAGCATTTT,CASSAGQGHNQPQHF
-,TRBJ1-6,TRBV2,TRBD1,TGTGCCAGCGGTTCGGACAGGGGGCGGAGTTCACCCCTCCACTTT,CASGSDRGRSSPLHF
once,TRBJ1-1,TRBV11-3,-,TGTGCCAGCAGCTTAAACAGCTTAGCTGAAGCTTTCTTT,CASSLNSLAEAFF
-,TRBJ1-3,TRBV28,TRBD1,TGTGCCAGCAGTGAACCGGGACAGGGCTCTGGAAACACCATATATTTT,CASSEPGQGSGNTIYF
-,TRBJ1-2,TRBV7-6,-,TGTGCCAGCAGCTTATTCCGTCGGAACTATGGCTACACCTTC,CASSLFRRNYGYTF
once,TRBJ2-1,TRBV9,-,TGTGCCAGCAGCGAGGCAGGGTTGTACAATGAGCAGTTCTTC,CASSEAGLYNEQFF
-,TRBJ2-7,TRBV7-3,TRBD2,TGTGCCAGCAGCCCCACACTAGCGGGATTCCGGGCCTACGAGCAGTACTTC,CASSPTLAGFRAYEQYF
-,TRBJ1-6,TRBV18,-,TGTGCCAGCTCACCACCGACAGGCCAGGGTTCACCCCTCCACTTT,CASSPPTGQGSPLHF
-,TRBJ2-1,TRBV27,TRBD2,TGTGCCAGCAGTTTAATCCCCCGTGGTAGCGGGGCGTACAATGAGCAGTTCTTC,CASSLIPRGSGAYNEQFF
once,TRBJ2-3,TRBV2,TRBD2,TGTGCCAGCGGAGCGGGGGGGCATACAGATACGCAGTATTTT,CASGAGGHTDTQYF
-,TRBJ2-5,TRBV10-3,-,TGTGCCATCAGTGGGGGGCTTCTGCGTCTAGAGACGGAGACCCAGTACTTC,CAISGGLLRLETETQYF
-,TRBJ1-2,TRBV5-1,-,TGCGCCAGCAGCCCATCGGGCAGGGCAGACGGCTACACCTTC,CASSPSGRADGYTF
-,TRBJ2-7,TRBV4-1,TRBD2,TGCGCCAGCAGCCAGTTGGGGGGACGCGGGACTAGCGGGGGTTACGAGCAGTACTTC,CASSQLGGRGTSGGYEQYF
-,TRBJ2-1,TRBV4-2,TRBD2,TGTGCCAGCAGCCAAGATCCGGTGGTAGCGGGGGGGTTAGGCAATGAGCAGTTCTTC,CASSQDPVVAGGLGNEQFF
few,TRBJ1-2,TRBV5-8,TRBD1,TGTGCCAGCAGACAAGGGACAGGGGGACGGGGCTACACCTTC,CASRQGTGGRGYTF
-,TRBJ1-1,TRBV5-1,-,TGCGCCAGCAGCTTCAAGGGGGACACTGAAGCTTTCTTT,CASSFKGDTEAFF
-,TRBJ1-6,TRBV6-1,-,TGTGCCAGCAGTGATTGGGCACCCAATTCACCCCTCCACTTT,CASSDWAPNSPLHF
-,TRBJ2-3,TRBV7-3,-,TGTGCCAGCGGCACTAAAACTGATACGCAGTATTTT,CASGTKTDTQYF
-,TRBJ1-2,TRBV5-1,-,TGCGCCAGCAGCTTGACGACAGGCAACTATGGCTACACCTTC,CASSLTTGNYGYTF
-,TRBJ1-2,TRBV9,-,TGTGCCAGCAGCGTAGGAGGGCTTTCCTATGGCTACACCTTC,CASSVGGLSYGYTF
-,TRBJ1-2,TRBV6-5,-,TGTGCCAGCAGGGACCGGGACACTACTAACTATGGCTACACCTTC,CASRDRDTTNYGYTF
-,TRBJ2-5,TRBV28,TRBD2,TGTGCCAGCAGTTTTCGGGGGGAAGAGACCCAGTACTTC,CASSFRGEETQYF
-,TRBJ2-3,TRBV25-1,-,TGTGCCAGCAGAGTAGGAGGAGCTAGCTTGTCAGATACGCAGTATTTT,CASRVGGASLSDTQYF
-,TRBJ2-2,TRBV7-2,-,TGTGCCAGCAGCTCCCAAACGAACACCGGGGAGCTGTTTTTT,CASSSQTNTGELFF
-,TRBJ1-1,TRBV7-9,TRBD1,TGCGCCAGCAGCCGAGAGACAGGGGGATTCACTGAAGCTTTCTTT,CASSRETGGFTEAFF
-,TRBJ1-5,TRBV9,TRBD1,TGTGCCAGCAGCGGACCGACGGGACAGGGCGATCAGCCCCAGCATTTT,CASSGPTGQGDQPQHF
-,TRBJ2-3,TRBV7-7,-,TGTGCCAGCAGCTTAGGGGGAGATGGAGATACGCAGTATTTT,CASSLGGDGDTQYF
-,TRBJ1-2,TRBV9,-,TGTGCCAGCAGACCTATCAGGGGAAGTGGCTACACCTTC,CASRPIRGSGYTF
-,TRBJ2-5,TRBV7-8,-,TGTGCCAGCAGCTTATTAGGGACTCAAGAGACCCAGTACTTC,CASSLLGTQETQYF
-,TRBJ2-5,TRBV4-2,TRBD2,TGTGCCAGCAGCCCGGGGGGGTCTAGCTCCCTAGAGACCCAGTACTTC,CASSPGGSSSLETQYF
-,TRBJ1-6,TRBV30,-,TGTGCCTGTCAGGGGAGAAGTGTCTCACCCCTCCACTTT,CACQGRSVSPLHF
-,TRBJ2-3,TRBV6-1,TRBD2,TGTGCCAGTAGTTTAGCGGGGGGGCGAGATACGCAGTATTTT,CASSLAGGRDTQYF
once,TRBJ1-4,TRBV18,-,TGTGCCAGCTCACCTCTTGCGAATGAAAAACTGTTTTTT,CASSPLANEKLFF